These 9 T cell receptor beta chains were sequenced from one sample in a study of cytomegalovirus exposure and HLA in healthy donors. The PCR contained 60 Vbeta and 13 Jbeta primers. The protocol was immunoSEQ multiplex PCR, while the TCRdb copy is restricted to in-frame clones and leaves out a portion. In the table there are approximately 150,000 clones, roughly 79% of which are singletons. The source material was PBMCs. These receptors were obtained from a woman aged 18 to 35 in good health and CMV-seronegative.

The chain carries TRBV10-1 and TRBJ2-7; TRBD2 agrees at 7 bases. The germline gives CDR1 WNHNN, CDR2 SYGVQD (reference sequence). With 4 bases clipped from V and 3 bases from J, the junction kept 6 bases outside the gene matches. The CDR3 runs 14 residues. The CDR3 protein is CASSAGGTHYEQYF. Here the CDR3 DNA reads TGCGCCAGCAGTGCGGGGGGTACCCACTACGAGCAGTACTTC.

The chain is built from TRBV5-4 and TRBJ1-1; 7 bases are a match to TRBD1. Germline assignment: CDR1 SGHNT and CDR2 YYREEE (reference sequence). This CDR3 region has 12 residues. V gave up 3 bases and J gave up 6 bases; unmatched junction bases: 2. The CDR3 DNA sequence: TGTGCCAGCAGCTCCGACAGGGCTGAAGCTTTCTTT. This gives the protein CASSSDRAEAFF.

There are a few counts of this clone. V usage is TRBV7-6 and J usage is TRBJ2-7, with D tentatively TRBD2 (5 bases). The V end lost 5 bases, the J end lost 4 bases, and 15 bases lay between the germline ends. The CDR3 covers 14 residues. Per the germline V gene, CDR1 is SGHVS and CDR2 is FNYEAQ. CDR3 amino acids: CASSKKEAAYEQYF. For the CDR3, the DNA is TGTGCCAGCAGCAAAAAGGAGGCGGCATACGAGCAGTACTTC.

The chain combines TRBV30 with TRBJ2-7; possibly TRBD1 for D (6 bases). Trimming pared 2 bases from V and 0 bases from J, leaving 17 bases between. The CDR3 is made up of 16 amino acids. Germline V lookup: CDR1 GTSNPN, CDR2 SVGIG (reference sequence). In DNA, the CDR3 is TGTGCCTGGAGTTTTATAGGGGGAGCCAGCTCCTACGAGCAGTACTTC. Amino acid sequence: CAWSFIGGASSYEQYF.

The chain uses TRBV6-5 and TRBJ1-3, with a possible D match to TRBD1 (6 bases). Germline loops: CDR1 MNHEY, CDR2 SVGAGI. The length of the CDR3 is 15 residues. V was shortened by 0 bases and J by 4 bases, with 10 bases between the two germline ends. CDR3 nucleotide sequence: TGTGCCAGCAGTTACTCACGGCAGGGGGGAAACACCATATATTTT. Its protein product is CASSYSRQGGNTIYF.

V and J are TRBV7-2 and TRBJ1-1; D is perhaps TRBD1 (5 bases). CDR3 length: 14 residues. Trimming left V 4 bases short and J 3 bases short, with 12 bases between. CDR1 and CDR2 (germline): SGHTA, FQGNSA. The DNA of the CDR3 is TGTGCCAGCAGCTCCTCCGGGGGAGACACTGAAGCTTTCTTT. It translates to CASSSSGGDTEAFF. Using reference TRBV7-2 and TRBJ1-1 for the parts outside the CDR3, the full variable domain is GAGVSQSPSNKVTEKGKDVELRCDPISGHTALYWYRQSLGQGLEFLIYFQGNSAPDKSGLPSDRFSAERTGGSVSTLTIQRTQQEDSAVYLCASSSSGGDTEAFFGQGTRLTVV.

Written as DNA, the CDR3 is TGTGCCAGCAGTGACCGGGACAGGGTTACAGATACGCAGTATTTT. Its translation is CASSDRDRVTDTQYF. The gene calls are TRBV6-6 and TRBJ2-3; the match to TRBD1 covers 9 bases. Germline lookup yields CDR1 MNHNY and CDR2 SVGAGI (reference sequence). This CDR3 contains 15 residues. Trimming removed 5 bases from V and 3 bases from J; junction bases left unmatched: 6.

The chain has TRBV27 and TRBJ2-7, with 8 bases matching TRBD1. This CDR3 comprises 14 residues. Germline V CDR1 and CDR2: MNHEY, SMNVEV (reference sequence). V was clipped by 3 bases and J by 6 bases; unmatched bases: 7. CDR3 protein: CASSLDRDVGEQYF. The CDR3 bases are TGTGCCAGCAGTTTGGACAGGGACGTCGGCGAGCAGTACTTC.

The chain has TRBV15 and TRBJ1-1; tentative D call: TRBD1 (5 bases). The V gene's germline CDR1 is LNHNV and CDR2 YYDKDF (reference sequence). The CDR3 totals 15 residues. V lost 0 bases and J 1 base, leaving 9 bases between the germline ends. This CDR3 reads CATSRDGGGNTEAFF. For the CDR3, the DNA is TGTGCCACCAGCAGAGATGGGGGGGGGAACACTGAAGCTTTCTTT.